Listed below are T cell receptor beta chains from one sample, sequenced in a study of blood T cell repertoires in COVID-19. TCRdb's copy holds only in-frame clones and misses some; the assay was immunoSEQ multiplex PCR. The table lists tens of thousands of clones, 80% to 90% of them singletons. Sequenced sample: peripheral blood. These receptor sequences come from a man at least 80 years old in a cohort sampled during active COVID-19. The CDR3 runs from the conserved cysteine through the conserved F or W. The D gene is left open where the match is weak. For some rows the clone size is stated as once, few or many, or as a class when expanded; others skip it.

>-|TRBV29-1|TRBJ2-1|TRBD2
CSGLSSGGASEQFF
TGCAGCGGCCTCAGTAGCGGGGGGGCGAGTGAGCAGTTCTTC
>-|TRBV19|TRBJ1-2|-
CASTTGQGTAYGYTF
TGTGCCAGTACGACTGGGCAGGGAACAGCTTATGGCTACACCTTC
>once|TRBV19|TRBJ2-1|-
CASRQESYNEQFF
TGTGCCAGTAGACAGGAGTCCTACAATGAGCAGTTCTTC
>-|TRBV3-1/TRBV3-2|TRBJ2-1|TRBD2
CASSLTPGLASNEQFF
TGTGCCAGCAGCCTGACGCCGGGACTAGCTTCGAATGAGCAGTTCTTC
>-|TRBV15|TRBJ2-3|-
CATRGGNSMDTQYF
TGTGCCACCAGAGGGGGTAATAGCATGGATACGCAGTATTTT
>-|TRBV7-2|TRBJ2-5|TRBD2
CASSLLAGALFGETQYF
TGTGCCAGCAGCTTACTAGCGGGGGCCCTCTTCGGGGAGACCCAGTACTTC
>-|TRBV5-6|TRBJ1-1|-
CASSLVNEGFTEAFF
TGTGCCAGCAGCTTGGTAAACGAGGGCTTTACTGAAGCTTTCTTT
>-|TRBV2|TRBJ2-3|TRBD2
CASSGTSGTDTQYF
TGTGCCAGCAGTGGGACTAGCGGCACAGATACGCAGTATTTT
>-|TRBV6-5|TRBJ1-1|-
CASSLRQGWYTEAFF
TGTGCCAGCAGCCTCCGGCAGGGGTGGTACACTGAAGCTTTCTTT
>-|TRBV5-1|TRBJ1-3|-
CASSPRASGNTIYF
TGCGCCAGCAGCCCCAGGGCCTCTGGAAACACCATATATTTT
>-|TRBV6-2/TRBV6-3|TRBJ1-5|-
CASSYPDRYSNQPQHF
TGTGCCAGCAGTTACCCGGACAGATATAGCAATCAGCCCCAGCATTTT
>-|TRBV20-1|TRBJ2-7|-
CSASFSYEQYF
TGCAGTGCTAGTTTCAGCTACGAGCAGTACTTC
>-|TRBV9|TRBJ1-6|-
CASSPTTSVNSPLHF
TGTGCCAGCAGCCCTACTACATCGGTAAATTCACCCCTCCACTTT
>-|TRBV12-3/TRBV12-4|TRBJ1-2|TRBD1
CASRTQTGVFHF
TGTGCCAGCAGGACCCAGACAGGGGTTTTTCACTTC
>-|TRBV5-1|TRBJ1-4|-
CASSSRAIGDNEKLFF
TGCGCCAGCAGCTCCAGAGCAATAGGGGATAATGAAAAACTGTTTTTT